Given below is one T cell receptor beta chain in context. This entry belongs to a study of blood T cell repertoires in COVID-19. As for the study in general: Researchers got acute and convalescent COVID-19 samples from the United States, Italy and Spain. Sources were T cells, B-cell-depleted T cells, or PBMCs; the material itself was cDNA or gDNA.

In the original workflow: Estimation of nucleated cell counts relied on the amplification of reference gene primers. Here immunoSEQ multiplex PCR was the method, and the copy in TCRdb shows in-frame clones only, minus some. V and J calls and clone size come straight from that table; D and trimming were deduced from the DNA. Of roughly 350,000 clones in the sample, 75% to 90% were seen once. This CDR3 contains 15 residues. Germline V CDR1 and CDR2: MRHNA, SNTAGT. V lost 4 bases to trimming and J lost 3 bases; unmatched junction nucleotides: 6. The sequencing sample was made of peripheral blood. The chain combines TRBV6-4 with TRBJ2-3; 8 positions agree with TRBD2. The origin of this receptor is a woman under 30 with acute or convalescent COVID-19. The CDR3: CASSVLAGGTDTQYF. The CDR3 DNA reads TGTGCCAGCAGTGTGCTAGCGGGCGGGACAGATACGCAGTATTTT.